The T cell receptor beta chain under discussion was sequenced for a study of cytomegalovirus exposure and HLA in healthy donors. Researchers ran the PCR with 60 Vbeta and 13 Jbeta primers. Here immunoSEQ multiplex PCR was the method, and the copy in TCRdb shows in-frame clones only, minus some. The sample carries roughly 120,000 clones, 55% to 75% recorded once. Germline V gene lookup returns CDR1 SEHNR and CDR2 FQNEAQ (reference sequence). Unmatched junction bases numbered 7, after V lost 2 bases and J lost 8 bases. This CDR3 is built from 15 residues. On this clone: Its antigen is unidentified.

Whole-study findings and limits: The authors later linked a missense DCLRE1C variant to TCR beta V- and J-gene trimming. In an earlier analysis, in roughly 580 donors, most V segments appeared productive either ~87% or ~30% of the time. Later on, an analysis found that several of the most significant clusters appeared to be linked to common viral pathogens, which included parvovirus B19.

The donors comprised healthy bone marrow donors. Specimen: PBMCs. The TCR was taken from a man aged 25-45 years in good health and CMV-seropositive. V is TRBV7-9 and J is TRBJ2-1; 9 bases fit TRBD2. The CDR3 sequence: CASSLRGSGSDEQFF. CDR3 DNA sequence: TGTGCCAGCAGCTTACGGGGTAGCGGGAGCGATGAGCAGTTCTTC.